This T cell receptor beta chain appears in the sequencing data of a study of control samples from healthy donors and cancer patients. Sequencing used immunoSEQ multiplex PCR; TCRdb keeps in-frame clones, though not all of them. The repertoire holds some 120,000 clones, with more than 70% as singletons. V was shortened by 3 bases and J by 6 bases, with 11 bases between the two germline ends. Germline CDR1 DFQATT, CDR2 SNEGSKA (reference sequence). This CDR3 has 12 residues. The sample taken for sequencing was blood. The receptor comes from a man in his 60s in good health. The J gene is TRBJ1-1, the V gene TRBV20-1; D gene ambiguous. This CDR3 reads CSASRFEAEAFF. CDR3 DNA: TGCAGTGCTAGTCGGTTTGAGGCTGAAGCTTTCTTT.